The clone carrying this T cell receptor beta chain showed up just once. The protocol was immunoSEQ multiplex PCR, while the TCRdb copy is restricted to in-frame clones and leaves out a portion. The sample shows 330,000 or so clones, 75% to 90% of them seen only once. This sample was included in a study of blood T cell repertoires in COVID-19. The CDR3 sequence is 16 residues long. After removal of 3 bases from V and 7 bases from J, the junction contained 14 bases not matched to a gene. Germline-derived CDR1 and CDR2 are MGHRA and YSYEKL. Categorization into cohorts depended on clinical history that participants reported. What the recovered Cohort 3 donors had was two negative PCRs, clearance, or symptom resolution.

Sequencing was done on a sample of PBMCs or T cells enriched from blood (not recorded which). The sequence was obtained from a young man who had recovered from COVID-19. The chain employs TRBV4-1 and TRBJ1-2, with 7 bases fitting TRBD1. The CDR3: CASSHRQGFRSSGYTF. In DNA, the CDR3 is TGCGCCAGCAGCCATCGACAGGGATTTAGGAGCAGTGGCTACACCTTC.